The source of this TCR beta chain is a study of T cells in Graves' hyperthyroidism and ophthalmopathy (dated by TCRdb to 2018 to 2020). Study-wide context: Peripheral blood samples were taken at initial diagnosis, before any treatment was given. To identify TCR V-J signatures that set the groups apart, the researchers used a discovery cohort of 95 to 100 patients, made up of 43 with Graves' ophthalmopathy and 57 with stable Graves' hyperthyroidism. Prospective prediction of ophthalmopathy was tested in an independent validation cohort consisting of some 18 hyperthyroidism patients and 15 to 17 patients who later progressed to ophthalmopathy. The roughly 91 discovery patients were randomly divided into training and test sets at a 7:3 ratio. In addition, the study compared T-cell repertoires in thyroid tissue and in blood from about 6 Graves' hyperthyroidism patients. Following sampling, methimazole starting at 30 mg daily was given to hyperthyroidism patients, and high-dose intravenous methylprednisolone was given to ophthalmopathy patients. The paper describes TCR Vbeta CDR3 sequencing of 135 peripheral blood samples, made up of some 40 ophthalmopathy patients, over 70 hyperthyroidism patients and roughly 17 progressor patients.

V loses 8 bases, J loses 4 bases, and the germline ends lie 14 bases apart. Inclusive of the bounding cysteine and phenylalanine, the CDR3 is 13 residues long. Of the read, only the CDR3 DNA is kept; its 39 bases are in frame from base 1. Per the germline V gene, MNHNS is the CDR1 and SASEGT is the CDR2. Study-level results and caveats: In validation, the model predicted progression to ophthalmopathy a median of roughly six months before onset, with 65% to 71% sensitivity and nearly 75% specificity. Most expanded thyroid clonotypes (frequency above 0.001) were also detected in blood, suggesting blood repertoires may reflect thyroid immune responses. Sample size was not statistically predetermined, and investigators were not blinded to group allocation. Ophthalmopathy was separated from stable hyperthyroidism by a 13 V-J signature model, with over 85% sensitivity and 81% to 82% specificity obtained in cross-validation and 80%/75% obtained in testing.

In the ophthalmopathy patients, disease was moderately to severely active, with a Clinical Activity Score of 3 or more, a NOSPECS grade of 4 or more, and a duration of less than 3 months. Exclusion was applied to patients with uncontrolled infections, other autoimmune diseases, pregnancy or lactation. Diagnoses relied on clinical symptoms, serum thyroxine and TRAb, thyroid ultrasound and orbital computed tomography. PBMCs were isolated from around 10 ml of fresh peripheral blood by Ficoll-Paque density gradient centrifugation. Total RNA was extracted with Trizol reagent, and quality was checked on an Agilent 2100 Bioanalyzer. The TCR beta CDR3 regions were amplified from RNA transcripts. The first round of RT-PCR for the TCR CDR3 was performed with the HTBI primer set and the Qiagen OneStep RT-PCR kit. Libraries were constructed in a second round of multiplex PCR, after which size selection and purification were performed. The libraries were sequenced on an Illumina HiSeq2000 using paired-end 100 bp reads. The paper's processing steps were these. SOAPnuke was used to process the raw data, throwing out any read that contained adapters or uncalled bases, had a mean Phred below 15, or lacked an exact constant-primer or identifier match. High-quality paired reads were merged using COPE v1.2.5, and each unique nucleotide sequence was defined as a clonotype. MiTCR v1.1 was used to align clonotypes to the IMGT TRBV, TRBD and TRBJ reference segments. The analysis was restricted to V-J combinations with a frequency above 0.0001, which together covered 99.2% of the repertoires. A TCS score was defined as the ratio of F50 (clonal expansion) to E x V (chaos), with BLOSUM62-based TCRdist applied between CDR3 peptides within each V-J. Welch's t-statistics and random forest reduced 500 to 550 V-J features to 13, which were used in a naive Bayes classifier (R e1071). TCRdb cleaned the public reads at Q25 with fastp, built clones with MiXCR and kept in-frame beta chains. Entries that share a CDR3 protein sequence are merged under the most common genes and DNA. In this record, the V and J calls reflect TCRdb's handling and not the investigators' own analysis. This sample gives around 340,000 distinct CDR3 sequences in total; roughly 20% of them show up just once. Of the sample, roughly a sixth falls within the top ten clones.

Of note for this clonotype: There is no known antigen for this receptor. Base-call qualities are not available, and no considerably larger clone is one nucleotide away.

The chain is encoded by TRBV6-1 joined to TRBJ1-2, with a weak D call of TRBD1 (5 bases match). The sequenced material came from blood. The sequence derives from a middle-aged woman with Graves' ophthalmopathy. The CDR3 is CASAPGRSYGYTF. The nucleotide sequence reads as follows: TGTGCCAGCGCCCCGGGACGGTCCTATGGCTACACCTTC.